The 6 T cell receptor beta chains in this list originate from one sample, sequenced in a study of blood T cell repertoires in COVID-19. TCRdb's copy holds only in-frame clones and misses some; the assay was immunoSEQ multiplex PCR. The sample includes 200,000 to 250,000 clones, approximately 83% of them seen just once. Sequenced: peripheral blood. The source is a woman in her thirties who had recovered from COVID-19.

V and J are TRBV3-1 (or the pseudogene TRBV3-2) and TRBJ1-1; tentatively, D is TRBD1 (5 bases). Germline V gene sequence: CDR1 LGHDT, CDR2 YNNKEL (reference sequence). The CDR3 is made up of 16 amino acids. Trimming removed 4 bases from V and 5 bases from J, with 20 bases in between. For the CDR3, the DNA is TGTGCCAGCAGCCCCTTTCGGGGGGGAGGTTGGACTGAAGCTTTCTTT. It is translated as CASSPFRGGGWTEAFF.

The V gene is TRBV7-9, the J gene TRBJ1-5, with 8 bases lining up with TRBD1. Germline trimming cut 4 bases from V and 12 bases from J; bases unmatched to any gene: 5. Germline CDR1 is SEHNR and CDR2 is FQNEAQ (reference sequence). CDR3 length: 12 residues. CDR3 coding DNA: TGTGCCAGCAGCTCGGACAGGGAGCTCCAGCATTTT. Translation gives CASSSDRELQHF.

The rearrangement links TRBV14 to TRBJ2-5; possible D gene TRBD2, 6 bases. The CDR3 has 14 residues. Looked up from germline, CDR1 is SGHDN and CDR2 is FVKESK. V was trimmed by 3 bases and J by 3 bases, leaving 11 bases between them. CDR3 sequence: CASSHRTKKETQYF. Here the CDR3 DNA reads TGTGCCAGCAGCCACAGGACTAAGAAAGAGACCCAGTACTTC.

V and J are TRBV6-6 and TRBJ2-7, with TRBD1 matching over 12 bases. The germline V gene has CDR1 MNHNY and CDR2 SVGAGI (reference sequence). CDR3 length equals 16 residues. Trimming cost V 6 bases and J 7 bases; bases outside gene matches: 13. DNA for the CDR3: TGTGCCAGCAGGCCCCCGGGACAGGGGGCAGTTGGGGAGCAGTACTTC. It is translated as CASRPPGQGAVGEQYF.

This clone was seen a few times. The CDR3 loop is CASSLSLPQETQYF. CDR3 coding DNA: TGTGCCAGCAGCTTAAGCCTACCCCAAGAGACCCAGTACTTC. The chain combines TRBV7-9 with TRBJ2-5; D is undetermined. This CDR3 is 14 amino acids long. Trimming took off 2 bases at V and 1 base at J, with 8 bases between the two ends. The germline V gene encodes CDR1 SEHNR and CDR2 FQNEAQ (reference sequence).

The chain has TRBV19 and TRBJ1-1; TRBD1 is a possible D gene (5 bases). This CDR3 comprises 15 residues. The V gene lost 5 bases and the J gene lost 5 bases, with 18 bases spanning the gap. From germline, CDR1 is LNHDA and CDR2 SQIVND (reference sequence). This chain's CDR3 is CASSAAGRTKTEAFF. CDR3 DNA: TGTGCCAGTAGTGCCGCGGGGCGAACGAAGACTGAAGCTTTCTTT.